The 22 T cell receptor beta chains below come from one sample, sequenced in a study of T cells in Graves' hyperthyroidism and ophthalmopathy. What was amplified from RNA transcripts were TCR beta CDR3 regions. Using the HTBI primer set, a first-round RT-PCR was run on the TCR CDR3. TCRdb passed the multiplex PCR reads through MiXCR, listing each CDR3 protein once. The repertoire holds under 450,000 distinct CDR3 sequences, with roughly 13% as singletons. The sequenced material came from blood. These receptors originate from a man aged 25 to 40 with Graves' hyperthyroidism that later progressed to Graves' ophthalmopathy.

This clonotype was counted ten times or more. This sequence joins TRBV20-1 and TRBJ2-1; a possible D gene is TRBD2 (6 bases). The CDR3 consists of 13 residues. Germline CDR1 is DFQATT and CDR2 is SNEGSKA (reference sequence). V was trimmed by 6 bases and J by 7 bases, leaving 16 bases between them. The CDR3 sequence is CSALRDWENEQFF. The CDR3 DNA reads as TGCAGTGCACTCCGGGACTGGGAGAATGAGCAGTTCTTC.

In this sample, this clonotype turned up many times. The rearrangement joins TRBV2 to TRBJ2-5; 12 bases are shared with TRBD2. From germline, CDR1 is SNHLY and CDR2 FYNNEI. The CDR3 length is 14 residues. Germline trimming cut 6 bases from V and 3 bases from J; bases unmatched to any gene: 2. CDR3: CASRLAGGEETQYF. Written as DNA, the CDR3 is TGTGCCAGCAGGCTAGCGGGGGGGGAAGAGACCCAGTACTTC.

A word on this clonotype: This may arise from a read error, as a much more abundant clone is one base away. The rearrangement uses TRBV7-2 and TRBJ1-1; possibly TRBD1 for D (5 bases). Trimming pared 1 base from V and 11 bases from J, leaving 20 bases between. The germline CDR1 and CDR2 sequences are SGHTA and FQGNSA. The CDR3 contains 15 residues. CDR3 DNA: TGTGCCAGCAGCTTAGGGAGGTTCCAGGGAGTAGGGGCTTTCTTT. As protein: CASSLGRFQGVGAFF.

This clonotype occurred a few times. This chain connects TRBV12-3 or TRBV12-4 to TRBJ2-4; 10 positions agree with TRBD1. CDR3 length: 14 residues. V shed 7 bases, J shed 4 bases, and the junction held 4 bases outside the gene matches. The CDR3 DNA follows: TGTGCCAGCACCAGACAGGGGGCTAAAAACATTCAGTACTTC. As protein: CASTRQGAKNIQYF.

This clonotype came up many times. The V and J genes are TRBV11-2 and TRBJ2-2; 8 bases fit TRBD1. This CDR3 has 17 residues. The V segment lost 3 bases and the J segment 7 bases; nucleotides outside the gene matches: 13. Germline values: CDR1 SGHAT, CDR2 FQNNGV. CDR3 DNA: TGTGCCAGCAGCTTGAGGGCGCGACAGGGGCGTATCGGGGAGCTGTTTTTT. Its translation: CASSLRARQGRIGELFF. Together with reference TRBV11-2 and TRBJ2-2, the CDR3 gives the full variable domain: EAGVAQSPRYKIIEKRQSVAFWCNPISGHATLYWYQQILGQGPKLLIQFQNNGVVDDSQLPKDRFSAERLKGVDSTLKIQPAKLEDSAVYLCASSLRARQGRIGELFFGEGSRLTVL.

This clonotype was observed at least ten times. The chain joins TRBV24-1 to TRBJ2-2; D uncertain. The CDR3 loop spans 15 amino acids. Germline CDR1 reads KGHDR; CDR2 reads SFDVKD. V gave up 5 bases and J gave up 6 bases, with 15 bases separating them. CDR3 region: CATSGALDFSGELFF. CDR3 in DNA: TGTGCCACCAGTGGAGCTCTCGATTTTTCCGGGGAGCTGTTTTTT.

This clonotype was counted a few times. The chain links TRBV28 to TRBJ2-7, with 7 bases aligning to TRBD2. There are 15 residues in the CDR3. Germline V gives CDR1 MDHEN, CDR2 SYDVKM. The J segment lost 4 bases and the V segment lost 3 bases, leaving 9 bases of the junction unmatched. The CDR3 sequence is CASSFGGGGKYEQYF. The CDR3 DNA reads TGTGCCAGCAGTTTTGGGGGGGGGGGAAAGTACGAGCAGTACTTC.

As to this clonotype: A read error is possible here, since a much larger clone lies one base away. The chain combines TRBV6-1 with TRBJ1-5; a possible D gene is TRBD1 (5 bases). The CDR3 covers 14 residues. Germline lookup yields CDR1 MNHNS and CDR2 SASEGT. Here the CDR3 reads CATSRQYSNQPQHF. In DNA, the CDR3 is TGTGCCACCAGTCGACAGTATAGCAATCAGCCCCAGCATTTT.

This clonotype was observed many times. This chain connects TRBV7-9 to TRBJ1-1; D unclear. Trimming stripped 5 bases from V and 1 base from J, with 5 bases between. Germline CDR1 is SEHNR and CDR2 is FQNEAQ (reference sequence). The CDR3 totals 12 residues. Written as DNA, the CDR3 is TGTGCCAGCAGCCATGGGAACACTGAAGCTTTCTTT. Protein: CASSHGNTEAFF.

The chain combines TRBV19 with TRBJ2-7; 7 bases are shared with TRBD2. There are 15 residues in the CDR3. Germline trimming cut 3 bases from V and 3 bases from J; bases unmatched to any gene: 8. The germline CDR1 and CDR2 sequences are LNHDA and SQIVND (reference sequence). The CDR3 sequence: CASSIVGLKIYEQYF. The CDR3 bases are TGTGCCAGTAGTATCGTGGGACTAAAGATCTACGAGCAGTACTTC. The variable domain in full, completed from reference TRBV19 and TRBJ2-7, reads DGGITQSPKYLFRKEGQNVTLSCEQNLNHDAMYWYRQDPGQGLRLIYYSQIVNDFQKGDIAEGYSVSREKKESFPLTVTSAQKNPTAFYLCASSIVGLKIYEQYFGPGTRLTVT.

The V and J genes are TRBV6-1 and TRBJ2-3; TRBD1 aligns across 9 bases. The J segment lost 4 bases and the V segment lost 6 bases, leaving 11 bases of the junction unmatched. Germline V CDR1 and CDR2: MNHNS, SASEGT. The CDR3 is 16 residues long. The DNA for the CDR3 is TGTGCCAGCAGGTCTTGGGGACAGGGTCGGTCAGATACGCAGTATTTT. This codes for CASRSWGQGRSDTQYF.

This clonotype appeared many times. The gene calls are TRBV20-1 and TRBJ1-2; the D is unclear. The length of the CDR3 is 9 residues. Germline V CDR1 and CDR2: DFQATT, SNEGSKA (reference sequence). The V and J ends lost 6 bases and 4 bases respectively, with 3 bases between them. CDR3 loop: CSAPYGYTF. The DNA of the CDR3 is TGCAGTGCCCCCTATGGCTACACCTTC.

This clonotype was detected ten times or more. V usage is TRBV12-3 or TRBV12-4 and J usage is TRBJ2-1; 8 bases are a match to TRBD2. J gave up 3 bases and V 0 bases, and 10 bases lay outside the gene matches. The CDR3 has 18 residues. DNA for the CDR3: TGTGCCAGCAGTTTAGCACTAGCGGAGACTTTAGGCTACAATGAGCAGTTCTTC. Protein product: CASSLALAETLGYNEQFF.

This clonotype was observed at least ten times. CDR3 nucleotides: TGTGCCAGCAGTTACTCGCCGGGACAGGGGGCTCACGAGCAGTACTTC. As protein: CASSYSPGQGAHEQYF. This chain joins TRBV6-5 and TRBJ2-7, with 12 bases identical to TRBD1. CDR1 and CDR2 (germline): MNHEY, SVGAGI. The CDR3 is 16 residues long. The ends lost 0 bases at V and 5 bases at J; junction bases unmatched: 5.

This chain links TRBV18 with TRBJ2-7; 7 bases match TRBD2. The germline V gene has CDR1 KGHSH and CDR2 LQKENI. The CDR3 runs to 13 residues. The trim removed 3 bases at V and 3 bases at J, leaving 2 bases unmatched. The chain's CDR3 is CASSPGRNYEQYF. CDR3 DNA sequence: TGTGCCAGCTCACCCGGGAGGAACTACGAGCAGTACTTC.

This clonotype was picked up many times. The V and J genes are TRBV2 and TRBJ2-1, with a weak D call TRBD1 (6 bases). The V end lost 3 bases, the J end lost 1 base, and 10 bases lay between the germline ends. Germline CDR1 reads SNHLY; CDR2 reads FYNNEI. The CDR3 sequence is 15 residues long. The CDR3 nucleotides are TGTGCCAGCAGTGACGAGGGGGAATCCTACAATGAGCAGTTCTTC. This sequence encodes CASSDEGESYNEQFF.

In its sample, this clonotype was seen many times. The chain couples TRBV28 to TRBJ1-1, with 7 positions matching TRBD1. The CDR3 is made up of 13 amino acids. CDR1 is MDHEN and CDR2 is SYDVKM in the germline V gene. V shed 3 bases and J 6 bases; nucleotides not matched to a gene: 4. The CDR3, as DNA: TGTGCCAGCAGTTTTACAGGGGTGGCTGAAGCTTTCTTT. Translation gives CASSFTGVAEAFF.

This clonotype was found many times. The chain is built from TRBV2 and TRBJ2-2; D might be TRBD2 (6 bases). Trimming took off 1 base at V and 4 bases at J, with 19 bases between the two ends. This CDR3 has 18 residues. Germline V CDR1 and CDR2: SNHLY, FYNNEI. The CDR3, as DNA: TGTGCCAGCAGTGAAGATGGAGGGAGCCCGGCGGCCACCGGGGAGCTGTTTTTT. It is translated as CASSEDGGSPAATGELFF.

The table lists this clonotype with many counts. The chain uses TRBV2 and TRBJ2-3, with D tentatively TRBD1 or TRBD2 (6 bases each). Between the trimmed V and J ends, which lost 8 bases and 3 bases, there was a span of 15 bases. The germline V gene has CDR1 SNHLY and CDR2 FYNNEI. The CDR3 extends over 14 amino acids. DNA for the CDR3: TGTGCCAGCGGAGTAGGGGGGCCTACAGATACGCAGTATTTT. It specifies CASGVGGPTDTQYF.

The chain couples TRBV9 to TRBJ1-6; 9 bases agree with TRBD1. The V gene's germline CDR1 is SGDLS and CDR2 YYNGEE. This CDR3 region has 15 residues. The ends lost 5 bases at V and 7 bases at J; junction bases unmatched: 7. In nucleotides, the CDR3 is TGTGCCAGCAGTAAATCGGGACAGGGCAATTCACCCCTCCACTTT. Its translation: CASSKSGQGNSPLHF. Complete variable domain (other parts from reference TRBV9 and TRBJ1-6): DSGVTQTPKHLITATGQRVTLRCSPRSGDLSVYWYQQSLDQGLQFLIQYYNGEERAKGNILERFSAQQFPDLHSELNLSSLELGDSALYFCASSKSGQGNSPLHFGNGTRLTVT.

The V call is TRBV10-3, the J call TRBJ2-2, with 7 bases fitting TRBD1. Germline V gives CDR1 ENHRY, CDR2 SYGVKD. Trimming removed 9 bases from V and 4 bases from J; junction bases left unmatched: 2. This CDR3 comprises 12 residues. DNA for the CDR3: TGTGCCATACCAGGGGGCACCGGGGAGCTGTTTTTT. Amino acid sequence: CAIPGGTGELFF.

This clonotype was seen a few times. CDR3 in amino acids: CASSHPGGRDTEAFF. In nucleotides, the CDR3 is TGCGCCAGCAGCCACCCAGGGGGCCGGGACACTGAAGCTTTCTTT. The gene calls are TRBV4-1 and TRBJ1-1; 8 nucleotides agree with TRBD1. Losses at the gene ends were 3 bases for V and 3 bases for J; bases not matched to a gene: 6. CDR3 length: 15 amino acids. Per germline, CDR1 MGHRA and CDR2 YSYEKL.